A single sample is the source of the 8 T cell receptor beta chains below, sequenced in a study of T cell repertoires in cytomegalovirus infection. TCRdb re-called the reads with MiXCR, one entry per CDR3 protein. The sample includes 450,000 to 650,000 distinct CDR3 sequences, just under 40% of them seen just once. No antigen has been identified for these receptors. The sequences come from cultured PBMCs, collected from culture after CMV antigen stimulation. The source of these receptors is a human donor in good health (CMV status not recorded). Some clones in this sample may be carry-over from other donors' samples.

This clonotype occurred a few times. The chain combines TRBV7-6 with TRBJ2-2, with D possibly matching TRBD2 (6 bases). Trimming removed 5 bases from V and 6 bases from J, with 10 bases in between. There are 13 residues in the CDR3. CDR1 and CDR2 from the germline V gene are SGHVS and FNYEAQ. The CDR3 nucleotides are TGTGCCAGCAGCCCCCCGGGGGCCGGGGAGCTGTTTTTT. This encodes CASSPPGAGELFF.

This CDR3 is CSASGQGPNQPQHF. DNA for the CDR3: TGCAGTGCTAGCGGACAGGGCCCCAATCAGCCCCAGCATTTT. The gene calls are TRBV20-1 and TRBJ1-5; 8 bases fit TRBD1. Germline loops: CDR1 DFQATT, CDR2 SNEGSKA (reference sequence). This CDR3 contains 14 residues. After removal of 3 bases from V and 3 bases from J, the junction contained 4 bases not matched to a gene.

The rearrangement links TRBV19 to TRBJ1-5; D gene unclear. Germline V gives CDR1 LNHDA, CDR2 SQIVND (reference sequence). The V end lost 7 bases, the J end lost 5 bases, and 15 bases lay between the germline ends. The CDR3 consists of 14 residues. The CDR3 loop reads CASNVGNWDQPQHF. Here the CDR3 DNA reads TGTGCCAGTAACGTGGGGAATTGGGATCAGCCCCAGCATTTT.

The chain joins TRBV6-1 to TRBJ2-1; maybe TRBD1 (6 bases). Trimming shortened V by 5 bases and J by 3 bases, and 26 bases separated the two germline ends. Germline V CDR1 and CDR2: MNHNS, SASEGT. The CDR3 is made up of 19 amino acids. CDR3 loop: CASSYFPPGDLHVYNEQFF. Written as DNA, the CDR3 is TGTGCCAGCAGTTATTTCCCTCCAGGGGACCTTCATGTCTACAATGAGCAGTTCTTC.

The V call is TRBV7-2, the J call TRBJ1-1; no clear D gene. Looked up from germline, CDR1 is SGHTA and CDR2 is FQGNSA. The CDR3 is 14 amino acids. Between the trimmed V and J ends, which lost 5 bases and 1 base, there was a span of 11 bases. The CDR3 loop reads CASSPIVGNTEAFF. In nucleotides, the CDR3 is TGTGCCAGCAGCCCGATCGTCGGGAACACTGAAGCTTTCTTT.

For this clonotype: A much bigger clone sits one base away, suggesting this may be a read error. The chain joins TRBV6-1 to TRBJ2-7, with TRBD1 as a possible D gene (5 bases). Germline V gene data show CDR1 as MNHNS and CDR2 as SASEGT. CDR3 length equals 13 residues. V lost 8 bases and J lost 8, with 19 bases in between. The CDR3 nucleotides are TGTGCCAGCCGTTCCCAGGGTAGGGGAAAGCAGTACTTC. Translating gives CASRSQGRGKQYF.

This chain joins TRBV28 and TRBJ1-4, with D possibly being TRBD1 (6 bases). Germline-derived CDR1 and CDR2 are MDHEN and SYDVKM. The CDR3 extends over 15 amino acids. Trimming removed 6 bases at V and 0 bases at J, with 11 bases between. The CDR3 DNA is TGTGCCAGCAGCAAGGGGGACGCAACTAATGAAAAACTGTTTTTT. It yields the protein CASSKGDATNEKLFF.

This clonotype has more than one count but fewer than ten. This chain joins TRBV7-2 and TRBJ2-1, with 7 bases fitting TRBD1. J lost 4 bases, V lost 6 bases, and 6 bases had no gene match. Germline V gene data show CDR1 as SGHTA and CDR2 as FQGNSA. This CDR3 comprises 14 residues. The CDR3 DNA is TGTGCCAGCAGTCCGGGACAGATGTACAATGAGCAGTTCTTC. As protein: CASSPGQMYNEQFF.